Each of the 2 T cell receptor beta chains below was sequenced from the same sample in a study of T cell repertoires in cytomegalovirus infection. TCRdb reprocessed the reads via MiXCR and lists one record per CDR3 protein. Altogether approximately 490,000 distinct CDR3 sequences are present, about 11% being singletons, with the ten largest covering 10% to 13%. Source material: PBMCs. The receptors were sampled from a human donor in good health (CMV status not recorded). Some clones in this sample may be carry-over from other donors' samples.

This chain uses TRBV7-9 with TRBJ2-7, with D possibly matching TRBD2 (6 bases). Germline V CDR1 and CDR2: SEHNR, FQNEAQ (reference sequence). This CDR3 is built from 14 residues. V shed 4 bases and J shed 1 base, with 11 bases lying between them. The CDR3 sequence is CASSSGDFSYEQYF. CDR3 nucleotide sequence: TGTGCCAGCAGCTCTGGGGACTTTTCCTACGAGCAGTACTTC.

About this clonotype itself: Relative to the germline gene, one junction end is altered; a read error may explain this. DNA for the CDR3: TGCAGCGTCGCCGGGTCTGGGGCCAACGTCCTGTCTTTC. The encoded protein is CSVAGSGANVLSF. The chain combines TRBV29-1 with TRBJ2-6; D is perhaps TRBD1 (5 bases). The CDR3 length is 13 residues. Germline V CDR1 and CDR2: SQVTM, ANQGSEA. Complete variable domain (other parts from reference TRBV29-1 and TRBJ2-6): SAVISQKPSRDICQRGTSLTIQCQVDSQVTMMFWYRQQPGQSLTLIATANQGSEATYESGFVIDKFPISRPNLTFSTLTVSNMSPEDSSIYLCSVAGSGANVLSFGAGSRLTVL.